This T cell receptor (beta chain) was documented in a study of T cells in localized non-small cell lung cancer. This clone was detected once. The repertoire was sequenced with immunoSEQ multiplex PCR; TCRdb's copy has only in-frame clones and lacks some. This table holds around 21,000 clones, about 89% found once. The CDR3 is 13 residues long. The sequence was obtained from a male donor at least 60 years old with stage I lung adenocarcinoma. The J gene is TRBJ2-7, the V gene TRBV21-1; the listed D gene, TRBD2, was not tested against the DNA. TRBV21-1 is an annotated pseudogene. The sequences come from peripheral blood, collected before any cancer treatment. CDR3 nucleotide sequence: TGTGCCAACTTAGCGGGGTCCTCCTACGAGCAGTACTTC. It yields the protein CANLAGSSYEQYF.